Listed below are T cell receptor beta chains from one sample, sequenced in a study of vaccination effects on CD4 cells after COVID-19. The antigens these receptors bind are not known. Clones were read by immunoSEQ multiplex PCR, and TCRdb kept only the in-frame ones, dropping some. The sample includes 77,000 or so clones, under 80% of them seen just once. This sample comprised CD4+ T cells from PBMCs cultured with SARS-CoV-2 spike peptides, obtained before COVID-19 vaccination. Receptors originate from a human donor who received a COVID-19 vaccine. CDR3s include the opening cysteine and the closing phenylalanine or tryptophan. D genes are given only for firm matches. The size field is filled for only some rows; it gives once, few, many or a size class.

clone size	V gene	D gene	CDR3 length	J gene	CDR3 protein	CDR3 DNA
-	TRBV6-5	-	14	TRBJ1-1	CASRSLGPNTEAFF	TGTGCCAGCAGAAGCTTAGGACCCAACACTGAAGCTTTCTTT
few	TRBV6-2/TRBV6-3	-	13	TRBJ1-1	CASSYLGVTEAFF	TGTGCCAGCAGTTATTTAGGGGTCACTGAAGCTTTCTTT
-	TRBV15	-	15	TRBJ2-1	CATSRGGAGYNEQFF	TGTGCCACCAGCAGAGGGGGGGCTGGATACAATGAGCAGTTCTTC
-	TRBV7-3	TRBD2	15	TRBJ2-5	CASSPTPSGEETQYF	TGTGCCAGCAGCCCGACTCCTAGCGGAGAAGAGACCCAGTACTTC
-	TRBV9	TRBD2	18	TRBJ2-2	CASSVGLAGGRVTGELFF	TGTGCCAGCAGCGTAGGACTAGCGGGGGGGCGGGTCACCGGGGAGCTGTTTTTT
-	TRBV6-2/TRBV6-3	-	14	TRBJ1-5	CASSYFAQGQPQHF	TGTGCCAGCAGTTACTTCGCGCAAGGACAGCCCCAGCATTTT
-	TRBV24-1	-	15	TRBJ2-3	CATSDPGQPLGTQYF	TGTGCCACCAGTGACCCCGGACAGCCTCTAGGTACGCAGTATTTT
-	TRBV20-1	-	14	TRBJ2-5	CSASSGRGEETQYF	TGCAGTGCTAGTTCTGGCAGGGGGGAAGAGACCCAGTACTTC
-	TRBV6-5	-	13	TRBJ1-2	CASSSQAGRGYTF	TGTGCCAGCAGTTCCCAAGCGGGAAGAGGCTACACCTTC
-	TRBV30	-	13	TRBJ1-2	CAWSVNRGYGYTF	TGTGCCTGGAGTGTAAATCGAGGCTATGGCTACACCTTC
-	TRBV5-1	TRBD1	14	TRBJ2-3	CASTGTVSTDTQYF	TGCGCCAGCACCGGGACAGTAAGCACAGATACGCAGTATTTT
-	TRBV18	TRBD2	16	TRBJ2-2	CASSQGLAGHTGELFF	TGTGCCAGCTCACAAGGACTAGCGGGCCACACCGGGGAGCTGTTTTTT
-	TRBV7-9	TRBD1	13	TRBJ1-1	CASSQGQGTEAFF	TGTGCCAGCAGCCAAGGACAGGGAACTGAAGCTTTCTTT
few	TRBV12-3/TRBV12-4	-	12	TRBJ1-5	CASSFSNQPQHF	TGTGCCAGCTCATTTAGCAATCAGCCCCAGCATTTT
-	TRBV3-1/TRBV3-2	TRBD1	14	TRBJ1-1	CASSLQGGRTEAFF	TGTGCCAGCAGCCTCCAGGGGGGAAGAACTGAAGCTTTCTTT
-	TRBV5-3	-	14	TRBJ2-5	CARSGTLLEETQYF	TGTGCCAGAAGCGGGACGTTATTGGAAGAGACCCAGTACTTC
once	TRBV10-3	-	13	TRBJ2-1	CATHIPGTNEQFF	TGTGCCACACATATACCGGGGACCAATGAGCAGTTCTTC
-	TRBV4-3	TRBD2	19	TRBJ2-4	CASSHPAGGQSIAKNIQYF	TGCGCCAGCAGCCACCCAGCGGGGGGTCAATCCATAGCCAAAAACATTCAGTACTTC
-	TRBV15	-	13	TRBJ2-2	CATSRVDTGELFF	TGTGCCACCAGCAGAGTCGACACCGGGGAGCTGTTTTTT
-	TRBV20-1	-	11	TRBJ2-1	CSAYRDNEQFF	TGCAGTGCCTATAGAGACAATGAGCAGTTCTTC
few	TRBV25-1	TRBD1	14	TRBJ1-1	CASSLQGFDTEAFF	TGTGCCAGCAGTTTACAGGGGTTCGACACTGAAGCTTTCTTT
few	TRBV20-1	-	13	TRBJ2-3	CSASYFQEDTQYF	TGCAGTGCTAGTTACTTTCAGGAAGATACGCAGTATTTT
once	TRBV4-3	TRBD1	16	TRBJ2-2	CASSQDGQGTGGELFF	TGCGCCAGCAGCCAGGACGGACAGGGGACGGGGGGGGAGCTGTTTTTT
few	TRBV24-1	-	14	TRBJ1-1	CATSDNRDIPEAFF	TGTGCCACCAGTGATAACAGGGATATCCCTGAAGCTTTCTTT
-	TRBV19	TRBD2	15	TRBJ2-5	CASTALAGGQKTQYF	TGTGCCAGTACCGCGCTAGCGGGGGGGCAGAAGACCCAGTACTTC
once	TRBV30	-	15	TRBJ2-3	CAWSVLQLSTDTQYF	TGTGCCTGGAGTGTACTTCAACTTAGCACAGATACGCAGTATTTT
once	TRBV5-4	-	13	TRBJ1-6	CASSFTGGSPLHF	TGTGCCAGCAGCTTCACCGGCGGATCACCCCTCCACTTT
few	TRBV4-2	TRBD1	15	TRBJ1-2	CASSQDYRTGMVYTF	TGTGCCAGCAGCCAAGATTATCGGACAGGAATGGTCTACACCTTC
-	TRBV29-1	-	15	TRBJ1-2	CSVVSGDRWGYGYTF	TGCAGCGTTGTATCCGGGGACCGCTGGGGCTATGGCTACACCTTC
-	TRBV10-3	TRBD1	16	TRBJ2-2	CATRDRANLNTGELFF	TGTGCCACCCGGGACAGGGCGAACTTGAACACCGGGGAGCTGTTTTTT
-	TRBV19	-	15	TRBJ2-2	CASSISLIRTGELFF	TGTGCCAGTAGTATAAGTCTTATAAGAACCGGGGAGCTGTTTTTT
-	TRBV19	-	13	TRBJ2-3	CASSEGGPNTQYF	TGTGCCAGTAGCGAGGGGGGTCCTAATACGCAGTATTTT
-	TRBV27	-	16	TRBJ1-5	CASRLQATDSNQPQHF	TGTGCCAGCAGATTACAGGCGACAGATAGCAATCAGCCCCAGCATTTT
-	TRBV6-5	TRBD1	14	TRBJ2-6	CAGQVSSGANVLTF	TGTGCCGGACAGGTGAGCTCTGGGGCCAACGTCCTGACTTTC
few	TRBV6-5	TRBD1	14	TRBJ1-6	CASRYDRGYSPLHF	TGTGCCAGCAGGTACGACAGGGGGTACTCACCCCTCCACTTT
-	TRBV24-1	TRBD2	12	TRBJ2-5	CASAGRGETQYF	TGTGCCAGCGCCGGGAGGGGAGAGACCCAGTACTTC
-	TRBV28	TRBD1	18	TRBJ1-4	CASSFYRDRDGANEKLFF	TGTGCCAGCAGTTTTTACCGGGACAGAGACGGAGCCAATGAAAAACTGTTTTTT
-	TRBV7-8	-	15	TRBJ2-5	CASSLRAGVTRTQYF	TGTGCCAGCAGCTTAAGGGCAGGGGTGACTCGGACCCAGTACTTC
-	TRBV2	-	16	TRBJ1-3	CASSENGWARGNTIYF	TGTGCCAGCAGTGAAAATGGATGGGCGCGCGGAAACACCATATATTTT
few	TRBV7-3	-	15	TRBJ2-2	CASGPTGTNTGELFF	TGTGCCAGCGGCCCGACAGGAACCAACACCGGGGAGCTGTTTTTT
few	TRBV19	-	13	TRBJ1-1	CASSISANTEAFF	TGTGCCAGTAGTATATCAGCGAACACTGAAGCTTTCTTT
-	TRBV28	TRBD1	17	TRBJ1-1	CASSLRGGSPRLAEAFF	TGTGCCAGCAGTTTAAGAGGGGGCTCCCCTAGGCTCGCTGAAGCTTTCTTT
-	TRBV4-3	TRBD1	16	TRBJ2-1	CASSVTGGVEDNEQFF	TGCGCCAGCAGCGTGACAGGGGGCGTGGAGGACAATGAGCAGTTCTTC
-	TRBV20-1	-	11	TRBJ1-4	CSASATEKLFF	TGCAGTGCTAGCGCGACAGAAAAACTGTTTTTT
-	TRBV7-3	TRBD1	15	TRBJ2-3	CASSAYRGREDTQYF	TGTGCCAGCAGCGCGTACAGGGGGCGCGAAGATACGCAGTATTTT
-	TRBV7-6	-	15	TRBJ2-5	CASTPGGGYQETQYF	TGTGCCAGCACCCCCGGGGGCGGGTACCAAGAGACCCAGTACTTC
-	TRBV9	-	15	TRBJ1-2	CASSQGRQVNYGYTF	TGTGCCAGCAGCCAAGGAAGACAGGTTAACTATGGCTACACCTTC
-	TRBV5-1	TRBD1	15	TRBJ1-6	CASSLVGTEDSPLHF	TGCGCCAGCAGCTTGGTGGGGACAGAGGATTCACCCCTCCACTTT
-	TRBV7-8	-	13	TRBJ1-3	CASRADSGNTIYF	TGTGCCAGCAGGGCGGACTCTGGAAACACCATATATTTT
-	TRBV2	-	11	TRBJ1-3	CASKLGNTIYF	TGTGCCAGCAAACTCGGAAACACCATATATTTT
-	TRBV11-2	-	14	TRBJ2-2	CASSLLGAGGELFF	TGTGCCAGCAGCTTACTAGGGGCCGGCGGGGAGCTGTTTTTT